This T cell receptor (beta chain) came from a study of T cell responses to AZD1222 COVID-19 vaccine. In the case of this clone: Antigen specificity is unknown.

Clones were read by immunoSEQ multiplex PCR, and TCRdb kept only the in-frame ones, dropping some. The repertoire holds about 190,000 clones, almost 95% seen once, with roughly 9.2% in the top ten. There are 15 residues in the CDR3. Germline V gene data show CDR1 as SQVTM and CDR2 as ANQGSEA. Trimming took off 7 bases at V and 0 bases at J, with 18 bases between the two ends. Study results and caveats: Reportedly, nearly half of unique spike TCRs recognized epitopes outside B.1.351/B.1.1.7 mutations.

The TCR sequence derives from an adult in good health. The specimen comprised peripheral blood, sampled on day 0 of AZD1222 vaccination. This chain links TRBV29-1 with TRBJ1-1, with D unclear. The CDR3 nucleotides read TGCAGCGACGGACGCCTCGGGATTGTGAACACTGAAGCTTTCTTT. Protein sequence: CSDGRLGIVNTEAFF.